This T cell receptor (beta chain) was profiled in a study of shared clonotypes between healthy human individuals. Across the study: The cohort had two women and three men, ages 18 to 49. Overall study results and limits: Estimated clonotype richness was generally higher in naive than memory subsets. Non-shared clonotypes had lower generation probabilities than those shared by all four donors.

CDR1 MNHEY and CDR2 SVGAGI come from the germline V gene. V shed 2 bases and J shed 11 bases, with 18 bases lying between them. The CDR3 is 14 amino acids. Assay used: immunoSEQ multiplex PCR; TCRdb lists only in-frame clones, some missing. The table lists about 2.1 million clones, 93% of them singletons. Naive CD8 isolation took CD45RO-negative cells positively selected for CCR7 and excluded terminally differentiated effector memory CD45RA+ cells. On this clone: The target antigen is unknown.

The receptor comes from a man between 18 and 29 years old in good health. Some clones in this sample may be carry-over from other donors' samples. The chain combines TRBV6-5 with TRBJ1-1; no clear D gene. The sample taken for sequencing was naive CD8+ T cells from PBMCs. The CDR3 protein is CASSYVPAAGQAFF. The CDR3 region has the DNA TGTGCCAGCAGTTACGTCCCTGCCGCCGGGCAGGCTTTCTTT.